A single TCR beta chain is shown here with its context. The antigen is not known. These data originate in a study of T cells after yellow fever vaccination. General study points: The secondary response showed a weaker magnitude and a faster peak, day 5 versus 15.

Template-switching 5'RACE yielded the TCR cDNA; a universal primer site and UMIs were added in the process. TCRdb called the 5' RACE reads again in MiXCR, with one record for every CDR3 protein. Among hundreds of thousands of distinct CDR3 sequences listed, about 12% were seen once. CDR3 length: 18 amino acids. V lost 0 bases and J lost 2, with 18 bases in between. The germline V gene has CDR1 SGHTA and CDR2 FQGNSA. This sequence was found in a man younger than 45 who received the YFV17D yellow fever vaccine. Source: PBMCs, taken on the day of the yellow fever booster vaccination. The chain links TRBV7-2 to TRBJ2-3; no clear D. CDR3: CASSLAQRRQPPTDTQYF. The DNA of the CDR3 is TGTGCCAGCAGCTTAGCGCAACGGCGTCAACCCCCCACAGATACGCAGTATTTT.